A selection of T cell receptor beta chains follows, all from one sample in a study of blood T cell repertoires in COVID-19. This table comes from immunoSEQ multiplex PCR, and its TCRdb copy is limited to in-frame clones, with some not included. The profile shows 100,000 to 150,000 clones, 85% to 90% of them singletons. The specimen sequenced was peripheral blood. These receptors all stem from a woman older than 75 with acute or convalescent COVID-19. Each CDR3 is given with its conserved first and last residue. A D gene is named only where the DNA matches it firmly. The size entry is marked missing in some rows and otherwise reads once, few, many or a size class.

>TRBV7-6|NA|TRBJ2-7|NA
CASSDQGLDTYEQYF
TGTGCCAGCAGTGATCAGGGTTTGGATACCTACGAGCAGTACTTC
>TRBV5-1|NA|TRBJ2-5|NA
CASSPGQQETQYF
TGCGCCAGCAGCCCCGGACAGCAAGAGACCCAGTACTTC
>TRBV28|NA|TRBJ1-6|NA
CASRPTGLRSYNSPLHF
TGTGCCAGCAGACCTACAGGTTTACGCTCCTATAATTCACCCCTCCACTTT
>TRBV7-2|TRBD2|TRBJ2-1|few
CASSLAGTSGGYEQFF
TGTGCCAGCAGCTTAGCCGGGACTAGCGGGGGATATGAGCAGTTCTTC
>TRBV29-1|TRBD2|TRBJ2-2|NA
CSARGGANTGELFF
TGCAGCGCCCGCGGGGGGGCCAACACCGGGGAGCTGTTTTTT
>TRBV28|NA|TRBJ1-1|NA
CASSFPGSRTEAFF
TGTGCCAGCAGCTTCCCAGGGTCCAGGACTGAAGCTTTCTTT
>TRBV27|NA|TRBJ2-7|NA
CASSLYSRSSYEQYF
TGTGCCAGCAGTCTTTACTCCCGTAGCTCCTACGAGCAGTACTTC
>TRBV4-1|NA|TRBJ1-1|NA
CASSQGTRSTEAFF
TGCGCCAGCAGCCAAGGAACCCGGAGTACTGAAGCTTTCTTT
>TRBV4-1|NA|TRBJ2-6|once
CASSSRVGANVLTF
TGCGCCAGCAGCTCTCGGGTGGGGGCCAACGTCCTGACTTTC
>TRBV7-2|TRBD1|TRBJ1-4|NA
CASSLYRGGGTNEKLFF
TGTGCCAGCAGCTTATACAGGGGGGGAGGAACTAATGAAAAACTGTTTTTT
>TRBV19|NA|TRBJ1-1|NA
CASSPRTVGAEAFF
TGTGCCAGTAGCCCGCGGACAGTTGGTGCTGAAGCTTTCTTT
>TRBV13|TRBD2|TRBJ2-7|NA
CASSLVLAGVYEQYF
TGTGCCAGCAGCTTAGTGCTAGCGGGGGTCTACGAGCAGTACTTC
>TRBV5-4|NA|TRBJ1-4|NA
CASSPGHPGEKLFF
TGTGCCAGCAGCCCGGGCCATCCGGGGGAAAAACTGTTTTTT
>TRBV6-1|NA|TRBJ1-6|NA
CASSEARRGTTNSPLHF
TGTGCCAGCAGTGAAGCGCGACGAGGGACAACAAATTCACCCCTCCACTTT
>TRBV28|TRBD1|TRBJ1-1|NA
CASSDRVGEAFF
TGTGCCAGCAGTGACAGGGTCGGGGAAGCTTTCTTT
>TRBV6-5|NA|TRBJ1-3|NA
CASSKDWARNTIYF
TGTGCCAGCAGTAAGGACTGGGCTCGAAACACCATATATTTT
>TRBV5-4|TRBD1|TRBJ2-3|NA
CASSPSRTGITDTQYF
TGTGCCAGCAGCCCTTCCCGGACAGGCATCACAGATACGCAGTATTTT
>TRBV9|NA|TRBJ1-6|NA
CASSVGRGQAFPLHF
TGTGCCAGCAGCGTAGGTCGCGGGCAGGCATTCCCCCTCCACTTT
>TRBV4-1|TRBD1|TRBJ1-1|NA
CASSQDLGGSLLGNTEAFF
TGCGCCAGCAGCCAAGATCTAGGGGGCAGTTTGTTGGGGAACACTGAAGCTTTCTTT
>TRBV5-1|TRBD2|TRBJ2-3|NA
CASSNSGASTDTQYF
TGCGCCAGCAGCAATAGCGGGGCTAGCACAGATACGCAGTATTTT
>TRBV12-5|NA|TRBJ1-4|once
CASGWGQANEKLFF
TGTGCTAGTGGTTGGGGACAAGCAAATGAAAAACTGTTTTTT
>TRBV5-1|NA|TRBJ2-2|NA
CASSLAVNTGELFF
TGCGCCAGCAGCTTGGCCGTGAACACCGGGGAGCTGTTTTTT
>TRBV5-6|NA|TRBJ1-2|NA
CASSLTRGAAGYTF
TGTGCCAGCAGCTTGACTCGGGGGGCGGCTGGCTACACCTTC
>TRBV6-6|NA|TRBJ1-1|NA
CASSYQGLVNTEAFF
TGTGCCAGCAGTTACCAGGGATTGGTGAACACTGAAGCTTTCTTT
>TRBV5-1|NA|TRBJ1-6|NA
CASSLGQSNNSPLHF
TGCGCCAGCAGCTTGGGACAGTCCAATAATTCACCCCTCCACTTT
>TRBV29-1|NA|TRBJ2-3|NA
CSVASADTQYF
TGCAGCGTTGCTAGCGCAGATACGCAGTATTTT
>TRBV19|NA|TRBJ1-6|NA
CASSRYSSNSPLHF
TGTGCCAGTAGTCGTTACAGCAGTAATTCACCCCTCCACTTT
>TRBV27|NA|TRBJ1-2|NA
CASKAARGYGYTF
TGTGCCAGCAAGGCAGCTAGGGGGTATGGCTACACCTTC
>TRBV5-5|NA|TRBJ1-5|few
CASSLSGQGNQPQHF
TGTGCCAGCAGCTTAAGTGGGCAGGGGAATCAGCCCCAGCATTTT
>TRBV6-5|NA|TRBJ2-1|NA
CASSSTGLTYNEQFF
TGTGCCAGCAGTTCCACAGGCCTCACCTACAATGAGCAGTTCTTC